What follows are 31 T cell receptor beta chains derived from one specimen sequenced in a study of blood T cells in healthy people across ages. Combining a sample-barcoded 5' primer with a J-beta primer mix, a second PCR ran for about 7 to 11 cycles. TCRdb passed the 5' RACE reads through MiXCR, listing each CDR3 protein once. This table has fewer than 2,000,000 distinct CDR3 sequences, 30% to 40% appearing once. Sequenced input: blood. Every receptor here comes from a human donor in good health.

Ten or more counts support this clonotype. This sequence joins TRBV5-8 and TRBJ2-7, with D possibly being TRBD2 (6 bases). Looked up from germline, CDR1 is SGHTS and CDR2 is YDEGEE. This CDR3 has 14 amino acids. The germline V and J ends were trimmed by 3 bases and 2 bases, with 12 bases remaining between them. The CDR3 DNA reads as TGTGCCAGCAGCTCCCCAGGACTACCCTACGAGCAGTACTTC. Translated, it gives CASSSPGLPYEQYF.

This clonotype was counted between two and nine times. The DNA of the CDR3 is TGTGCCAGCAGGAAACAGGGGGCTAACACTGAAGCTTTCTTT. This codes for CASRKQGANTEAFF. The gene calls are TRBV7-2 and TRBJ1-1; 9 bases are a match to TRBD1. Germline V CDR1 and CDR2: SGHTA, FQGNSA. The CDR3 is 14 residues long. V lost 6 bases to trimming and J lost 2 bases; unmatched junction nucleotides: 4. Supplemented by reference TRBV7-2 and TRBJ1-1, the full variable domain reads GAGVSQSPSNKVTEKGKDVELRCDPISGHTALYWYRQSLGQGLEFLIYFQGNSAPDKSGLPSDRFSAERTGGSVSTLTIQRTQQEDSAVYLCASRKQGANTEAFFGQGTRLTVV.

The chain recombines TRBV20-1 with TRBJ2-3, with 10 nucleotides matching TRBD2. Germline V gene data show CDR1 as DFQATT and CDR2 as SNEGSKA (reference sequence). This CDR3 contains 15 residues. J lost 2 bases, V lost 5 bases, and 7 bases had no gene match. The CDR3 protein is CSAGIAGGHTDTQYF. DNA for the CDR3: TGCAGTGCTGGGATAGCGGGGGGCCACACAGATACGCAGTATTTT.

This chain connects TRBV7-2 to TRBJ2-1; D remains unclear. CDR3 length: 14 residues. Deletions cut 2 bases from V and 0 bases from J, with 5 bases between. CDR1 and CDR2 (germline): SGHTA, FQGNSA. This chain's CDR3 is CASSLPRSYNEQFF. The CDR3 bases are TGTGCCAGCAGCTTACCTCGCTCCTACAATGAGCAGTTCTTC.

This chain links TRBV28 with TRBJ1-2; D is ambiguous. Trimming cost V 7 bases and J 0 bases, with 6 bases left between them. Germline CDR1 is MDHEN and CDR2 is SYDVKM. The CDR3 loop spans 12 amino acids. This CDR3 reads CASTSSNYGYTF. In nucleotides, the CDR3 is TGTGCCAGCACCTCATCTAACTATGGCTACACCTTC.

The chain employs TRBV11-2 and TRBJ2-7, with 11 bases that match TRBD1. Germline V gene lookup returns CDR1 SGHAT and CDR2 FQNNGV. Trimming took 1 base from V and 2 from J; bases not matched to a gene: 4. The CDR3 runs to 16 residues. The CDR3 nucleotides are TGTGCCAGCAGCTTAGCGGACAGGGGGCATACCTACGAGCAGTACTTC. Amino acid sequence: CASSLADRGHTYEQYF.

The J gene is TRBJ2-5, the V gene TRBV28; 7 positions match TRBD2. The CDR3 contains 17 residues. J lost 3 bases, V lost 6 bases, and 16 bases had no gene match. CDR1 is MDHEN and CDR2 is SYDVKM in the germline V gene. The CDR3 region has the DNA TGTGCCAGCAGCCCCATACTCTTGAGACTAGCTGAAGAGACCCAGTACTTC. It codes for CASSPILLRLAEETQYF. Filled out from reference TRBV28 and TRBJ2-5, the complete variable domain reads DVKVTQSSRYLVKRTGEKVFLECVQDMDHENMFWYRQDPGLGLRLIYFSYDVKMKEKGDIPEGYSVSREKKERFSLILESASTNQTSMYLCASSPILLRLAEETQYFGPGTRLLVL.

The CDR3 DNA sequence: TGTGCCAGCAGCCGCGGGACTAGCGGGGCCACAGATACGCAGTATTTT. Amino acids: CASSRGTSGATDTQYF. The rearrangement joins TRBV7-6 to TRBJ2-3; 13 positions agree with TRBD2. CDR1 and CDR2 (germline): SGHVS, FNYEAQ. Trimming took 5 bases from V and 2 from J; bases not matched to a gene: 4. The CDR3 contains 16 residues.

The chain joins TRBV24-1 to TRBJ2-3; 10 bases are a match to TRBD1. Per the germline V gene, CDR1 is KGHDR and CDR2 is SFDVKD. The CDR3 has 15 residues. After removal of 7 bases from V and 5 bases from J, the junction contained 8 bases not matched to a gene. CDR3 in amino acids: CATRSGQGTVDTQYF. The CDR3 DNA reads as TGTGCCACCAGATCGGGACAGGGGACGGTAGATACGCAGTATTTT.

V and J are TRBV12-3 or TRBV12-4 and TRBJ1-5; 10 bases map to TRBD1. The CDR3 is 15 amino acids. V was clipped by 3 bases and J by 2 bases; unmatched bases: 1. In DNA, the CDR3 is TGTGCCAGCAGTTTCGGGACAGGGGGCAATCAGCCCCAGCATTTT. Residues: CASSFGTGGNQPQHF.

This clonotype appeared a few times. This chain uses TRBV12-3 or TRBV12-4 with TRBJ2-2; D possibly corresponds to TRBD1 (5 bases). This CDR3 has 19 amino acids. The V and J ends lost 2 bases and 8 bases respectively, with 27 bases between them. CDR3 in DNA: TGTGCCAGCAGTTTAAACCCCAACGGATGGCAGGGTCGACGTGGGGAGCTGTTTTTT. Translation: CASSLNPNGWQGRRGELFF.

The rearrangement joins TRBV5-1 to TRBJ2-3; perhaps TRBD1 as D (6 bases). Germline V gene data show CDR1 as SGHRS and CDR2 as YFSETQ. Trimming left V 2 bases short and J 2 bases short, with 15 bases between. The CDR3 runs to 16 residues. The CDR3 protein is CASSLGQQRYTDTQYF. CDR3 DNA: TGCGCCAGCAGCTTAGGACAGCAACGGTACACAGATACGCAGTATTTT.

This clonotype was counted at least ten times. This chain links TRBV4-1 with TRBJ1-2; unclear D gene. CDR3 length: 14 residues. With 1 base removed from V and 1 base from J, the gap between germline ends came to 7 bases. The germline CDR1 and CDR2 sequences are MGHRA and YSYEKL. The CDR3 here is CASSQVRSNYGYTF. The CDR3 nucleotides are TGCGCCAGCAGCCAAGTTCGAAGTAACTATGGCTACACCTTC.

At least ten counts were recorded for this clonotype. This chain joins TRBV11-1 and TRBJ2-5; a weak D match, TRBD1 (5 bases). Per the germline V gene, CDR1 is SGHAT and CDR2 is FQDESV (reference sequence). V was shortened by 1 base and J by 11 bases, with 17 bases between the two germline ends. This CDR3 is built from 14 residues. DNA of the CDR3: TGTGCCAGCAGCTTAGACTCGTCGACAGCTCAGCAGTACTTC. Translating it yields CASSLDSSTAQQYF.

This clonotype was detected only a few times. The chain combines TRBV28 with TRBJ2-7; D may correspond to TRBD1 or TRBD2 (5 bases each). CDR1 and CDR2 from the germline V gene are MDHEN and SYDVKM. The CDR3 is made up of 16 amino acids. Trimming took off 6 bases at V and 0 bases at J, with 18 bases between the two ends. DNA of the CDR3: TGTGCCAGCAGCAAGGGCGTGATGGGACCCTCCTACGAGCAGTACTTC. This translates into CASSKGVMGPSYEQYF.

This clonotype was picked up a small number of times. The rearrangement uses TRBV20-1 and TRBJ1-2; D is unclear. Trimming shortened V by 0 bases and J by 4 bases, and 9 bases separated the two germline ends. CDR3 size: 13 residues. CDR1 and CDR2 (germline): DFQATT, SNEGSKA (reference sequence). The CDR3 spells CSARDGRPYGYTF. The CDR3 region has the DNA TGCAGTGCTAGAGACGGTCGGCCCTATGGCTACACCTTC.

This sequence joins TRBV4-2 and TRBJ1-4; 10 nucleotides match TRBD1. V dropped 3 bases and J dropped 8; count of bases not matched to a gene: 9. CDR1 is LGHNA, CDR2 YNFKEQ, per germline. The CDR3 sequence is 16 residues long. CDR3 loop: CASSHYGGTGDEKLFF. Written as DNA, the CDR3 is TGTGCCAGCAGCCACTATGGTGGGACAGGGGACGAAAAACTGTTTTTT.

The chain couples TRBV3-1 to TRBJ2-3; D is possibly TRBD2 (7 bases). The ends were cut back, 2 bases at V and 4 bases at J, with 16 bases in the middle. The CDR3 has 16 amino acids. Germline CDR1 reads LGHDT; CDR2 reads YNNKEL (reference sequence). The CDR3 spells CASSQNRGAGADTQYF. In DNA form, the CDR3 reads TGTGCCAGCAGCCAAAACCGGGGGGCGGGCGCAGATACGCAGTATTTT.

The chain uses TRBV5-1 and TRBJ2-1, with a tentative D call TRBD2 (6 bases). CDR1 is SGHRS, CDR2 YFSETQ, per germline. The germline V and J ends were trimmed by 5 bases and 0 bases, with 18 bases remaining between them. This CDR3 is 17 amino acids long. The chain's CDR3 is CASRQEGPGSSYNEQFF. The CDR3 DNA reads as TGCGCCAGCAGGCAAGAGGGACCCGGGAGCTCCTACAATGAGCAGTTCTTC.

This clonotype came up a few times. V is TRBV12-3 or TRBV12-4 and J is TRBJ1-2, with 11 positions matching TRBD1. The CDR3 length is 15 residues. V lost 6 bases and J lost 8; bases outside the gene matches: 11. The CDR3 spells CASSIQGQGARGYTF. The DNA for the CDR3 is TGTGCCAGCAGCATACAAGGACAGGGGGCGAGGGGCTACACCTTC.

This chain joins TRBV12-3 or TRBV12-4 and TRBJ2-7; D may be TRBD1 or TRBD2 (6 bases each). With 7 bases removed from V and 3 bases from J, the gap between germline ends came to 25 bases. CDR3 size: 17 residues. For the CDR3, the DNA is TGTGCCAGCACTCCTACCCCCGTGACGGGGGCATTCTACGAGCAGTACTTC. Its protein is CASTPTPVTGAFYEQYF.

The rearrangement joins TRBV7-9 to TRBJ2-5; 8 bases fit TRBD1. Germline-derived CDR1 and CDR2 are SEHNR and FQNEAQ (reference sequence). The CDR3 extends over 14 amino acids. Trimming took 5 bases from V and 2 from J; bases not matched to a gene: 4. The CDR3 region is CASSRDRQQETQYF. In DNA, the CDR3 is TGTGCCAGCAGCCGGGACAGGCAACAAGAGACCCAGTACTTC.

This clonotype was recorded a few times. The chain carries TRBV28 and TRBJ1-1; D might be TRBD1 (6 bases). The CDR3 runs to 13 residues. CDR1 and CDR2 (germline): MDHEN, SYDVKM. V lost 9 bases and J lost 5, with 16 bases in between. CDR3 DNA sequence: TGTGCCAGTACAACTGCGGGGACAACTGAAGCTTTCTTT. The encoded protein is CASTTAGTTEAFF.

This clonotype was counted a few times. V and J are TRBV29-1 and TRBJ2-5; TRBD1 agrees at 8 bases. CDR1 is SQVTM, CDR2 ANQGSEA, per germline. The CDR3 is 14 residues long. J gave up 5 bases and V 6 bases, and 11 bases lay outside the gene matches. The CDR3 region has the DNA TGCAGCGTGATGGGACAGGACGGTTGGGAGACCCAGTACTTC. Its protein product is CSVMGQDGWETQYF. Drawing the rest from reference TRBV29-1 and TRBJ2-5, the complete variable domain is SAVISQKPSRDICQRGTSLTIQCQVDSQVTMMFWYRQQPGQSLTLIATANQGSEATYESGFVIDKFPISRPNLTFSTLTVSNMSPEDSSIYLCSVMGQDGWETQYFGPGTRLLVL.

This clonotype turned up a few times. This chain joins TRBV7-2 and TRBJ2-5; 11 bases align to TRBD2. This CDR3 has 19 amino acids. J lost 1 base, V lost 5 bases, and 15 bases had no gene match. Germline V gene sequence: CDR1 SGHTA, CDR2 FQGNSA. CDR3 loop: CASSDEPLSSGGPQETQYF. CDR3 DNA sequence: TGTGCCAGCAGCGACGAACCTTTGTCTAGCGGGGGGCCCCAAGAGACCCAGTACTTC. Supplemented by reference TRBV7-2 and TRBJ2-5, the full variable domain reads GAGVSQSPSNKVTEKGKDVELRCDPISGHTALYWYRQSLGQGLEFLIYFQGNSAPDKSGLPSDRFSAERTGGSVSTLTIQRTQQEDSAVYLCASSDEPLSSGGPQETQYFGPGTRLLVL.

The sample holds a few counts of this clonotype. The V gene is TRBV6-1, the J gene TRBJ2-7, with 7 bases identical to TRBD1. The germline V gene encodes CDR1 MNHNS and CDR2 SASEGT. The CDR3 loop spans 14 amino acids. V gave up 0 bases and J gave up 3 bases; unmatched junction bases: 2. CDR3 region: CASSEARTGYEQYF. The CDR3 nucleotides read TGTGCCAGCAGTGAAGCAAGGACAGGCTACGAGCAGTACTTC.

To note about this clonotype: No conserved phenylalanine or tryptophan is present at the end of the CDR3, so a read error is the likely explanation. The rearrangement links TRBV20-1 to TRBJ2-7; 11 nucleotides align to TRBD2. The V gene end was trimmed by 3 bases and the J gene end by 4 bases; junction bases not matched to a gene: 5. CDR3 size: 14 residues. Per germline, CDR1 DFQATT and CDR2 SNEGSKA (reference sequence). The CDR3 is CSASLLAGDYEQYC. In DNA form, the CDR3 reads TGCAGTGCTAGCCTACTAGCGGGGGATTACGAGCAGTACTGC.

The J gene is TRBJ1-2, the V gene TRBV6-2 or TRBV6-3; D ambiguous. This CDR3 contains 13 residues. The germline V gene has CDR1 MNHEY and CDR2 SVGEGT. Trimming removed 3 bases at V and 5 bases at J, with 10 bases between. CDR3 DNA sequence: TGTGCCAGCAGTTATTTGCAGGCTTATGGCTACACCTTC. This gives the protein CASSYLQAYGYTF.

The chain has TRBV5-1 and TRBJ2-7, with 7 positions matching TRBD1. The CDR3 length is 13 residues. Germline CDR1 and CDR2: SGHRS and YFSETQ. After removal of 6 bases from V and 3 bases from J, the junction contained 6 bases not matched to a gene. CDR3 sequence (DNA): TGCGCCAGCACGCCGGGACAGTTCTACGAGCAGTACTTC. It codes for CASTPGQFYEQYF.

The chain is built from TRBV7-2 and TRBJ2-7; 7 bases are a match to TRBD2. The CDR3 loop spans 14 amino acids. CDR1 is SGHTA and CDR2 is FQGNSA in the germline V gene. V trimming: 5 bases; J trimming: 2 bases; junction bases outside the gene matches: 6. CDR3 amino acids: CASSLSGITYEQYF. Here the CDR3 DNA reads TGTGCCAGCAGCCTCAGCGGGATTACCTACGAGCAGTACTTC. Full variable domain (missing parts from reference TRBV7-2 and TRBJ2-7): GAGVSQSPSNKVTEKGKDVELRCDPISGHTALYWYRQSLGQGLEFLIYFQGNSAPDKSGLPSDRFSAERTGGSVSTLTIQRTQQEDSAVYLCASSLSGITYEQYFGPGTRLTVT.

The chain couples TRBV29-1 to TRBJ2-7; D gene unclear. The CDR3 extends over 11 amino acids. CDR1 SQVTM and CDR2 ANQGSEA come from the germline V gene. The V end was cut by 5 bases, the J end by 6 bases, with 11 bases between. CDR3 sequence reads: CSVNVGSEQYF. The CDR3 nucleotides are TGCAGCGTTAACGTGGGAAGCGAGCAGTACTTC.